Listed below are T cell receptor beta chains from one sample, sequenced in a study of long-term antiretroviral therapy in people with HIV. Method: immunoSEQ multiplex PCR; TCRdb's copy keeps in-frame clones and lacks some. This table has roughly 45,000 clones, around 80% appearing once. Sequencing was performed on unsorted PBMCs, taken 0.8 years after starting antiretroviral therapy. The receptors here all came from a woman younger than 30 with HIV. The CDR3 runs from the conserved cysteine through the conserved F or W. D genes are given only for firm matches. Size values are once, few and many counts, or a class for expanded clones, and some rows have none.

J gene: TRBJ2-7
V gene: TRBV5-8
D gene: -
clone size: -
CDR3 protein: CASSLGYRDEQYF
CDR3 DNA: TGTGCCAGCAGCTTGGGATACAGGGACGAGCAGTACTTC

J gene: TRBJ1-1
V gene: TRBV6-4
D gene: -
clone size: -
CDR3 protein: CASSDSGGGTEAFF
CDR3 DNA: TGTGCCAGCAGTGACTCCGGAGGGGGCACTGAAGCTTTCTTT

J gene: TRBJ2-7
V gene: TRBV4-3
D gene: TRBD2
clone size: -
CDR3 protein: CASSQDIGLAGGALKKQYF
CDR3 DNA: TGCGCCAGCAGCCAAGATATAGGACTAGCGGGAGGGGCCCTAAAGAAGCAGTACTTC

J gene: TRBJ2-2
V gene: TRBV6-6
D gene: -
clone size: -
CDR3 protein: CASSYSTGAGELFF
CDR3 DNA: TGTGCCAGCAGTTACTCGACGGGGGCCGGGGAGCTGTTTTTT

J gene: TRBJ2-2
V gene: TRBV7-8
D gene: -
clone size: -
CDR3 protein: CASSGTNTGELFF
CDR3 DNA: TGTGCCAGCAGCGGTACGAACACCGGGGAGCTGTTTTTT

J gene: TRBJ2-7
V gene: TRBV19
D gene: -
clone size: -
CDR3 protein: CASSERSRGEQYF
CDR3 DNA: TGTGCCAGTAGTGAACGGAGCCGAGGCGAGCAGTACTTC

J gene: TRBJ2-2
V gene: TRBV4-3
D gene: -
clone size: medium-sized
CDR3 protein: CASSQDSGSPGELFF
CDR3 DNA: TGCGCCAGCAGCCAAGACTCGGGAAGCCCCGGGGAGCTGTTTTTT

J gene: TRBJ2-6
V gene: TRBV7-3
D gene: -
clone size: -
CDR3 protein: CASSFQGQSGANVLTF
CDR3 DNA: TGTGCCAGCAGCTTTCAGGGACAATCTGGGGCCAACGTCCTGACTTTC

J gene: TRBJ2-1
V gene: TRBV6-6
D gene: -
clone size: -
CDR3 protein: CASSFSGYNEQFF
CDR3 DNA: TGTGCCAGCAGCTTTAGCGGCTACAATGAGCAGTTCTTC

J gene: TRBJ2-3
V gene: TRBV7-2
D gene: TRBD2
clone size: -
CDR3 protein: CASSLGAGVGTDTQYF
CDR3 DNA: TGTGCCAGCAGCTTAGGGGCGGGAGTTGGCACAGATACGCAGTATTTT

J gene: TRBJ2-7
V gene: TRBV11-2
D gene: -
clone size: -
CDR3 protein: CASSLDSYEQYF
CDR3 DNA: TGTGCCAGCAGCTTAGACAGCTACGAGCAGTACTTC

J gene: TRBJ1-1
V gene: TRBV5-4
D gene: TRBD1
clone size: -
CDR3 protein: CASSLDRGLGGSEAFF
CDR3 DNA: TGTGCCAGCAGCTTGGACAGGGGGCTAGGAGGATCTGAAGCTTTCTTT

J gene: TRBJ2-7
V gene: TRBV28
D gene: TRBD2
clone size: -
CDR3 protein: CASSLLLAGGYEQYF
CDR3 DNA: TGTGCCAGCAGTTTACTTCTAGCGGGGGGGTACGAGCAGTACTTC

J gene: TRBJ1-2
V gene: TRBV28
D gene: -
clone size: few
CDR3 protein: CASSLDGIYGYTF
CDR3 DNA: TGTGCCAGCAGTTTAGACGGTATTTATGGCTACACCTTC

J gene: TRBJ2-1
V gene: TRBV28
D gene: TRBD2
clone size: -
CDR3 protein: CASGPGLAGGKPFF
CDR3 DNA: TGTGCCAGCGGACCGGGACTAGCGGGAGGGAAGCCGTTCTTC

J gene: TRBJ2-5
V gene: TRBV2
D gene: -
clone size: -
CDR3 protein: CASSRDGQETQYF
CDR3 DNA: TGTGCCAGCAGCAGGGACGGACAAGAGACCCAGTACTTC

J gene: TRBJ2-5
V gene: TRBV5-4
D gene: TRBD1
clone size: -
CDR3 protein: CASSSTGGSETQYF
CDR3 DNA: TGTGCCAGCAGCTCGACAGGGGGATCCGAGACCCAGTACTTC

J gene: TRBJ2-7
V gene: TRBV6-6
D gene: -
clone size: -
CDR3 protein: CASNRDAPEEQYF
CDR3 DNA: TGTGCCAGCAACCGGGACGCTCCGGAAGAGCAGTACTTC

J gene: TRBJ2-1
V gene: TRBV27
D gene: TRBD2
clone size: -
CDR3 protein: CASRPGTTGRLNEQFF
CDR3 DNA: TGTGCCAGCAGGCCCGGGACTACCGGGAGACTGAATGAGCAGTTCTTC

J gene: TRBJ1-1
V gene: TRBV7-2
D gene: -
clone size: -
CDR3 protein: CASSIEQVTEAFF
CDR3 DNA: TGTGCCAGCAGCATCGAACAGGTTACTGAAGCTTTCTTT

J gene: TRBJ1-4
V gene: TRBV18
D gene: -
clone size: -
CDR3 protein: CASSDRYSPNNEKLFF
CDR3 DNA: TGTGCCAGCTCAGACAGATACTCGCCTAATAATGAAAAACTGTTTTTT

J gene: TRBJ2-2
V gene: TRBV4-3
D gene: -
clone size: -
CDR3 protein: CASSLTFKLNTGELFF
CDR3 DNA: TGCGCCAGCAGCCTCACCTTCAAGCTGAACACCGGGGAGCTGTTTTTT

J gene: TRBJ1-1
V gene: TRBV19
D gene: -
clone size: few
CDR3 protein: CASRATGNTEAFF
CDR3 DNA: TGTGCCAGTAGAGCGACAGGGAACACTGAAGCTTTCTTT

J gene: TRBJ1-4
V gene: TRBV7-8
D gene: -
clone size: -
CDR3 protein: CASTEYTGTLHEKLFF
CDR3 DNA: TGTGCCAGCACCGAATATACCGGGACACTTCATGAAAAACTGTTTTTT

J gene: TRBJ2-7
V gene: TRBV29-1
D gene: TRBD1
clone size: -
CDR3 protein: CSVVAGGYEQYF
CDR3 DNA: TGCAGCGTTGTGGCAGGGGGCTACGAGCAGTACTTC

J gene: TRBJ2-3
V gene: TRBV28
D gene: TRBD2
clone size: -
CDR3 protein: CASTLAGALADTQYF
CDR3 DNA: TGTGCCAGCACCCTAGCGGGAGCGTTGGCAGATACGCAGTATTTT

J gene: TRBJ2-7
V gene: TRBV28
D gene: TRBD1
clone size: -
CDR3 protein: CASSKWTGSSYEQYF
CDR3 DNA: TGTGCCAGCAGTAAATGGACAGGGAGCTCCTACGAGCAGTACTTC

J gene: TRBJ1-3
V gene: TRBV5-1
D gene: -
clone size: -
CDR3 protein: CASSTSGEKAGNTIYF
CDR3 DNA: TGCGCCAGCAGCACATCAGGGGAAAAGGCTGGAAACACCATATATTTT

J gene: TRBJ2-6
V gene: TRBV6-4
D gene: TRBD1
clone size: -
CDR3 protein: CASSMTGGGGANVLTF
CDR3 DNA: TGTGCCAGCAGTATGACAGGGGGCGGTGGGGCCAACGTCCTGACTTTC

J gene: TRBJ2-3
V gene: TRBV2
D gene: TRBD2
clone size: once
CDR3 protein: CASNGGLAWETQYF
CDR3 DNA: TGTGCCAGCAATGGGGGACTAGCTTGGGAAACGCAGTATTTT

J gene: TRBJ2-4
V gene: TRBV2
D gene: TRBD1
clone size: few
CDR3 protein: CASSEEQGALDIQYF
CDR3 DNA: TGTGCCAGCAGTGAGGAGCAGGGGGCGCTTGACATTCAGTACTTC

J gene: TRBJ2-7
V gene: TRBV5-6
D gene: -
clone size: once
CDR3 protein: CASSPQGNYEQYF
CDR3 DNA: TGTGCCAGCAGCCCTCAGGGTAACTACGAGCAGTACTTC

J gene: TRBJ1-2
V gene: TRBV6-6
D gene: -
clone size: once
CDR3 protein: CASTLGGQIYGYTF
CDR3 DNA: TGTGCCAGCACCCTAGGGGGACAAATCTATGGCTACACCTTC

J gene: TRBJ2-7
V gene: TRBV27
D gene: TRBD1
clone size: -
CDR3 protein: CASRPAGGVHEQYF
CDR3 DNA: TGTGCCAGCCGACCGGCAGGGGGTGTCCACGAGCAGTACTTC

J gene: TRBJ2-1
V gene: TRBV7-9
D gene: -
clone size: -
CDR3 protein: CASSLAPRAQINEQFF
CDR3 DNA: TGTGCCAGCAGCTTAGCTCCACGCGCCCAGATCAATGAGCAGTTCTTC